Listed below are T cell receptor beta chains from one sample, sequenced in a study of T-cell reconstitution after alpha-beta-depleted transplantation in children. TCRdb re-called the PCR reads through MiXCR, storing one row per CDR3 protein. Among about 110,000 distinct CDR3 sequences listed, 6.4% were seen once. The source was PBMCs, mostly from graft donor cells, collected 360 days after TCRalphabeta/CD19-depleted stem cell transplant. The source is a male patient under 10 years old who had a stem cell transplant for acute lymphoblastic leukemia, so the T cells may come from the graft donor. Both conserved end residues are part of each CDR3. The order of the fields is D gene, J gene, V gene, clone size, CDR3 protein, CDR3 DNA. D genes are given only for firm matches. Size values are once, few and many counts, or a class for expanded clones, and some rows have none.

. TRBJ2-1 TRBV4-3 many CASSHATGYNEQFF TGCGCCAGCAGCCACGCGACAGGATACAATGAGCAGTTCTTC
TRBD2 TRBJ2-3 TRBV28 . CASSYSGRTDTQYF TGTGCCAGCAGTTATAGCGGGAGAACAGATACGCAGTATTTT
TRBD2 TRBJ2-5 TRBV27 many CASSTRGGRETQYF TGTGCCAGCAGTACCCGGGGGGGTCGGGAGACCCAGTACTTC
TRBD2 TRBJ2-3 TRBV6-2/TRBV6-3 few CASNRLAGSGTDTQYF TGTGCCAGCAACCGACTAGCGGGATCGGGCACAGATACGCAGTATTTT
. TRBJ1-2 TRBV7-2 many CASRSVIGYGYTF TGTGCCAGCAGATCAGTCATAGGCTATGGCTACACCTTC
TRBD2 TRBJ2-3 TRBV5-1 . CASSLPSSGGTDTQYF TGCGCCAGCAGCCTACCGTCTAGCGGGGGCACAGATACGCAGTATTTT
. TRBJ2-7 TRBV11-2 few CASSPLTEGYEQYF TGTGCCAGCAGCCCCCTGACCGAGGGGTACGAGCAGTACTTC
. TRBJ1-5 TRBV20-1 . CSASGAWGQPQHF TGCAGTGCATCCGGGGCCTGGGGTCAGCCCCAGCATTTT
TRBD2 TRBJ2-3 TRBV28 . CASSLWLAGGVLNTQYF TGTGCCAGCAGTTTATGGCTAGCGGGAGGGGTTCTTAATACGCAGTATTTT
. TRBJ2-5 TRBV7-9 . CASKGWGQETQYF TGTGCCAGCAAGGGTTGGGGCCAGGAGACCCAGTACTTC
TRBD1 TRBJ2-2 TRBV4-2 many CASSQDFGTGRTGELFF TGTGCCAGCAGCCAAGATTTTGGGACAGGGAGAACCGGGGAGCTGTTTTTT
. TRBJ2-1 TRBV4-2 many CASSQARGDEQFF TGTGCCAGCAGCCAAGCCAGGGGCGATGAGCAGTTCTTC
TRBD1 TRBJ2-5 TRBV7-2 many CASSSQGALETQYF TGTGCCAGCAGCTCTCAGGGGGCTCTAGAGACCCAGTACTTC
. TRBJ2-5 TRBV2 few CASLTAQETQYF TGTGCCAGCTTGACAGCACAAGAGACCCAGTACTTC
. TRBJ1-6 TRBV12-3/TRBV12-4 many CASTGGRSYNSPLHF TGTGCCAGCACGGGGGGCCGCTCCTATAATTCACCCCTCCACTTT
TRBD2 TRBJ2-1 TRBV6-2/TRBV6-3 . CASSYPAGVEQFF TGTGCCAGCAGTTACCCAGCGGGAGTAGAGCAGTTCTTC
. TRBJ2-3 TRBV4-1 . CASSLPRGPGDTDTQYF TGCGCCAGCAGCCTCCCACGGGGGCCAGGGGACACAGATACGCAGTATTTT
. TRBJ1-4 TRBV29-1 . CAVWADNEKLFF TGCGCCGTCTGGGCAGATAATGAAAAACTGTTTTTT
. TRBJ2-7 TRBV7-2 many CASSLAGGHPYEQYF TGTGCCAGCAGCTTAGCCGGGGGTCATCCCTACGAGCAGTACTTC
TRBD1 TRBJ1-2 TRBV12-3/TRBV12-4 . CASSFATGGRGYTF TGTGCCAGCAGTTTCGCGACAGGGGGGCGAGGCTACACCTTC
TRBD1 TRBJ2-7 TRBV5-1 many CASRQGRYEQYF TGCGCCAGTCGACAGGGTCGGTACGAGCAGTACTTC
. TRBJ1-3 TRBV28 . CASSFLDSSGNTIYF TGTGCCAGCAGTTTTCTCGACAGCTCTGGAAACACCATATATTTT
TRBD1 TRBJ2-7 TRBV9 many CASSVRDSSYEQYF TGTGCCAGCAGCGTCCGGGACAGTTCCTACGAGCAGTACTTC
. TRBJ2-7 TRBV11-2 many CASSLVSGPSYEQYF TGTGCCAGCAGCTTAGTGTCGGGACCCTCCTACGAGCAGTACTTC
. TRBJ2-2 TRBV11-1 . CASSSRGRDIGELFF TGTGCCAGCAGCTCGCGTGGCAGGGATATCGGGGAGCTGTTTTTT